Below are 29 T cell receptor beta chains sequenced from a single sample in a study of cytomegalovirus exposure and HLA in healthy donors. PCR involved 60 Vbeta and 13 Jbeta primers. TCRdb's table, derived via immunoSEQ multiplex PCR, lists solely in-frame clones and lacks some. The sample lists under 120,000 clones; roughly 71% were seen once. Input material: PBMCs. These receptors were taken from a man in his forties in good health and CMV-seropositive.

This clone came up a few times. The rearrangement uses TRBV5-1 and TRBJ2-1; 14 positions match TRBD2. Trimming cost V 6 bases and J 4 bases; bases outside gene matches: 6. Germline-derived CDR1 and CDR2 are SGHRS and YFSETQ. CDR3 length equals 16 residues. The CDR3 sequence: CASTPGLAGAYNEQFF. The DNA for the CDR3 is TGCGCCAGCACCCCGGGACTAGCGGGAGCTTACAATGAGCAGTTCTTC. Variable domain in full (rest from reference TRBV5-1 and TRBJ2-1): KAGVTQTPRYLIKTRGQQVTLSCSPISGHRSVSWYQQTPGQGLQFLFEYFSETQRNKGNFPGRFSGRQFSNSRSEMNVSTLELGDSALYLCASTPGLAGAYNEQFFGPGTRLTVL.

The chain employs TRBV6-6 and TRBJ2-7; TRBD1 is a possible D gene (6 bases). Germline CDR1 is MNHNY and CDR2 is SVGAGI (reference sequence). The CDR3 covers 15 residues. Trimming stripped 6 bases from V and 0 bases from J, with 15 bases between. In DNA, the CDR3 is TGTGCCAGCAGACGACAGGTTATCAGCTCCTACGAGCAGTACTTC. This encodes CASRRQVISSYEQYF.

J is TRBJ2-3 and V is TRBV7-9; no firm D call. Germline lookup yields CDR1 SEHNR and CDR2 FQNEAQ (reference sequence). V was shortened by 5 bases and J by 6 bases, with 9 bases between the two germline ends. This CDR3 is 12 amino acids long. The CDR3 loop reads CASSLPVDTQYF. The CDR3 bases are TGTGCCAGCAGCCTTCCAGTCGATACGCAGTATTTT. The whole variable domain, remainder taken from reference TRBV7-9 and TRBJ2-3, is DTGVSQNPRHKITKRGQNVTFRCDPISEHNRLYWYRQTLGQGPEFLTYFQNEAQLEKSRLLSDRFSAERPKGSFSTLEIQRTEQGDSAMYLCASSLPVDTQYFGPGTRLTVL.

V and J are TRBV10-3 and TRBJ1-2, with 8 bases aligning to TRBD1. The CDR3 runs 14 residues. Germline CDR1 and CDR2: ENHRY and SYGVKD. V lost 10 bases, J lost 6 bases, and 13 bases stayed unmatched. The chain's CDR3 is CASGNGQGINGYTF. DNA of the CDR3: TGTGCCAGCGGGAATGGACAGGGTATCAATGGCTACACCTTC.

This clone appeared a single time. This chain links TRBV27 with TRBJ2-1; D perhaps matches TRBD1 (5 bases). V lost 5 bases to trimming and J lost 6 bases, with 11 bases between them. This CDR3 is 13 amino acids long. Germline lookup yields CDR1 MNHEY and CDR2 SMNVEV (reference sequence). The CDR3 DNA is TGTGCCAGCAGTCTCAACAGGCGCAATGAGCAGTTCTTC. It is translated as CASSLNRRNEQFF.

This clone was detected a few times. The chain is built from TRBV7-9 and TRBJ1-1; 11 nucleotides line up with TRBD1. The V gene end was trimmed by 3 bases and the J gene end by 6 bases; junction bases not matched to a gene: 3. CDR3 size: 14 residues. Germline CDR1 is SEHNR and CDR2 is FQNEAQ (reference sequence). The CDR3 loop is CASSLGQGDPEAFF. The CDR3 region has the DNA TGTGCCAGCAGCTTGGGACAGGGGGACCCTGAAGCTTTCTTT.

This rearrangement joins TRBV30 to TRBJ1-5, with D uncertain. This CDR3 comprises 13 residues. Germline V gene data show CDR1 as GTSNPN and CDR2 as SVGIG (reference sequence). Trimming stripped 0 bases from V and 7 bases from J, with 10 bases between. The CDR3 is CAWSVAGSQPQHF. The DNA of the CDR3 is TGTGCCTGGAGTGTAGCAGGTTCGCAGCCCCAGCATTTT.

This clone was picked up a small number of times. The V call is TRBV2, the J call TRBJ2-3; D might be TRBD1 (6 bases). Trimming took off 7 bases at V and 4 bases at J, with 15 bases between the two ends. The CDR3 spans 14 residues. Germline lookup yields CDR1 SNHLY and CDR2 FYNNEI. The CDR3, as DNA: TGTGCCAGCACTACAGGGAGAGGAGCAGATACGCAGTATTTT. It yields the protein CASTTGRGADTQYF. The entire variable domain, with the rest obtained from reference TRBV2 and TRBJ2-3, is as follows: EPEVTQTPSHQVTQMGQEVILRCVPISNHLYFYWYRQILGQKVEFLVSFYNNEISEKSEIFDDQFSVERPDGSNFTLKIRSTKLEDSAMYFCASTTGRGADTQYFGPGTRLTVL.

This chain links TRBV7-3 with TRBJ2-3; 9 bases line up with TRBD2. V lost 0 bases to trimming and J lost 4 bases; unmatched junction nucleotides: 2. The CDR3 runs to 15 residues. From germline, CDR1 is SGHTA and CDR2 FQGTGA. This chain's CDR3 is CASSLTSGSADTQYF. CDR3 nucleotides: TGTGCCAGCAGCTTAACTAGCGGGAGTGCAGATACGCAGTATTTT.

The V call is TRBV6-5, the J call TRBJ1-2; tentative D call: TRBD1 (5 bases). Germline CDR1 MNHEY, CDR2 SVGAGI. V lost 2 bases to trimming and J lost 4 bases, with 8 bases between them. The CDR3 loop spans 13 amino acids. The CDR3 is CASSYDRIYGYTF. The CDR3 bases are TGTGCCAGCAGTTACGACAGAATCTATGGCTACACCTTC.

This sequence joins TRBV12-5 and TRBJ1-1, with 7 bases aligning to TRBD1. Trimming took 0 bases from V and 4 from J; bases not matched to a gene: 8. CDR1 and CDR2 (germline): LGHNT, FRNRAP. This CDR3 has 16 residues. The CDR3 sequence is CASGLVLSGGSTEAFF. The DNA of the CDR3 is TGTGCTAGTGGTTTGGTACTTTCAGGGGGTTCCACTGAAGCTTTCTTT.

Comments on this clone: Mismatch with germline at one junction end may stem from a read error. The chain recombines TRBV6-1 with TRBJ1-3; 10 bases fit TRBD1. CDR1 and CDR2 from the germline V gene are MNHNS and SASEGT. The CDR3 covers 15 residues. The CDR3 DNA reads as TGTGCCAGCAGCGAAGACAGGGGGCTTGGAAACACCATATATTTT. The encoded protein is CASSEDRGLGNTIYF.

V usage is TRBV5-1 and J usage is TRBJ1-2, with 7 bases aligning to TRBD1. CDR3 size: 14 residues. Unmatched junction bases numbered 10, after V lost 3 bases and J lost 8 bases. The germline gives CDR1 SGHRS, CDR2 YFSETQ. The CDR3 reads CASSSGTAAGGYTF. The CDR3 DNA is TGCGCCAGCAGCTCCGGGACAGCGGCGGGGGGCTACACCTTC. The full variable domain, its missing parts supplied by reference TRBV5-1 and TRBJ1-2, is KAGVTQTPRYLIKTRGQQVTLSCSPISGHRSVSWYQQTPGQGLQFLFEYFSETQRNKGNFPGRFSGRQFSNSRSEMNVSTLELGDSALYLCASSSGTAAGGYTFGSGTRLTVV.

The V and J genes are TRBV19 and TRBJ1-2; 7 bases are a match to TRBD1. The CDR3 contains 15 residues. CDR1 and CDR2 (germline): LNHDA, SQIVND (reference sequence). V gave up 8 bases and J gave up 1 base; unmatched junction bases: 10. Written as DNA, the CDR3 is TGTGCCAGTGGGACTGACAGGGTTGATAACTATGGCTACACCTTC. This gives the protein CASGTDRVDNYGYTF. The complete variable domain, with remaining parts taken from reference TRBV19 and TRBJ1-2, reads DGGITQSPKYLFRKEGQNVTLSCEQNLNHDAMYWYRQDPGQGLRLIYYSQIVNDFQKGDIAEGYSVSREKKESFPLTVTSAQKNPTAFYLCASGTDRVDNYGYTFGSGTRLTVV.

J is TRBJ1-2 and V is TRBV29-1, with TRBD1 matching 12 bases. In germline, CDR1 is SQVTM, CDR2 ANQGSEA. This CDR3 is built from 13 residues. With 6 bases clipped from V and 7 bases from J, the junction kept 6 bases outside the gene matches. The CDR3 is CSVDGTGGRGYTF. Written as DNA, the CDR3 is TGCAGCGTAGACGGGACAGGGGGCCGTGGCTACACCTTC.

This clone came up a few times. The chain combines TRBV12-5 with TRBJ2-1, with D possibly TRBD2 on 6 matching bases. V was cut by 9 bases and J by 0 bases, with 18 bases left in between. This CDR3 spans 16 amino acids. CDR1 is LGHNT, CDR2 FRNRAP, per germline. The CDR3 region has the DNA TGTGCTAGGGATTCGGGCGGGGCGAGCTCCTACAATGAGCAGTTCTTC. This translates into CARDSGGASSYNEQFF.

The chain uses TRBV9 and TRBJ2-5; tentative D call: TRBD1 (6 bases). The CDR3 runs to 13 residues. Germline V lookup: CDR1 SGDLS, CDR2 YYNGEE. Trimming cost V 4 bases and J 3 bases, with 10 bases left between them. The CDR3 loop reads CASSSRTEETQYF. In DNA, the CDR3 is TGTGCCAGCAGCTCAAGGACAGAAGAGACCCAGTACTTC.

The chain combines TRBV27 with TRBJ2-3, with a tentative D call TRBD1 (6 bases). V lost 8 bases and J lost 6, with 12 bases in between. The CDR3 has 12 amino acids. Germline V lookup: CDR1 MNHEY, CDR2 SMNVEV (reference sequence). CDR3 amino acids: CASGAGADTQYF. The CDR3 DNA sequence: TGTGCCAGCGGGGCAGGGGCCGATACGCAGTATTTT.

The genes are TRBV4-1 and TRBJ2-5; TRBD2 agrees at 12 bases. Trimming removed 0 bases from V and 5 bases from J; junction bases left unmatched: 7. The germline gives CDR1 MGHRA, CDR2 YSYEKL. CDR3 length: 17 amino acids. Here the CDR3 DNA reads TGCGCCAGCAGCCAAGAGCTAGCGGGAGGGACGGGGGAGACCCAGTACTTC. Translated, it gives CASSQELAGGTGETQYF.

V gene TRBV18 combines with J gene TRBJ2-3; 10 bases agree with TRBD2. This CDR3 has 16 residues. V dropped 3 bases and J dropped 2; count of bases not matched to a gene: 5. The germline CDR1 and CDR2 sequences are KGHSH and LQKENI. The CDR3 loop reads CASSPYGLAVTDTQYF. The CDR3 coding sequence is TGTGCCAGCTCACCCTACGGACTAGCGGTCACAGATACGCAGTATTTT.

J is TRBJ1-2 and V is TRBV6-5, with D maybe TRBD1 (6 bases). CDR3 length equals 13 residues. CDR1 is MNHEY, CDR2 SVGAGI, per germline. The V and J ends lost 6 bases and 5 bases respectively, with 13 bases between them. The CDR3 bases are TGTGCCAGCAGCGGACAGATCAATTATGGCTACACCTTC. Its translation is CASSGQINYGYTF.

The chain has TRBV6-6 and TRBJ1-2; a possible D gene is TRBD1 (5 bases). Trimming left V 4 bases short and J 7 bases short, with 10 bases between. Germline V gene lookup returns CDR1 MNHNY and CDR2 SVGAGI (reference sequence). The CDR3 consists of 12 residues. CDR3 amino acids: CASSSRDGGYTF. The CDR3 bases are TGTGCCAGCAGTTCCAGGGATGGTGGCTACACCTTC.

The rearrangement uses TRBV7-2 and TRBJ2-1; TRBD2 matches at 7 bases. In germline, CDR1 is SGHTA, CDR2 FQGNSA. The CDR3 extends over 13 amino acids. V trimming: 4 bases; J trimming: 4 bases; junction bases outside the gene matches: 1. CDR3 protein: CASSSSGYNEQFF. As DNA, the CDR3 is TGTGCCAGCAGCTCTAGCGGTTACAATGAGCAGTTCTTC.

The CDR3 here is CASSDRPGVSGNTIYF. The CDR3 DNA follows: TGTGCCAGCAGCGACAGACCAGGGGTTTCTGGAAACACCATATATTTT. The rearrangement links TRBV5-6 to TRBJ1-3; D might be TRBD1 (6 bases). The CDR3 runs to 16 residues. The V and J ends lost 4 bases and 1 base respectively, with 15 bases between them. Germline V lookup: CDR1 SGHDT, CDR2 YYEEEE.

The J gene is TRBJ1-4, the V gene TRBV6-1; D possibly corresponds to TRBD1 (6 bases). The ends were cut back, 2 bases at V and 6 bases at J, with 16 bases in the middle. This CDR3 region has 16 residues. Per the germline V gene, CDR1 is MNHNS and CDR2 is SASEGT. The CDR3 loop reads CASSETTGWGDEKLFF. The CDR3 DNA reads as TGTGCCAGCAGTGAAACCACAGGGTGGGGAGATGAAAAACTGTTTTTT.

V gene TRBV11-2 combines with J gene TRBJ2-5; D uncertain. The CDR3 is made up of 15 amino acids. Per germline, CDR1 SGHAT and CDR2 FQNNGV. V lost 5 bases, J lost 2 bases, and 15 bases lay in between. The CDR3 protein is CASSPGPTVQETQYF. Here the CDR3 DNA reads TGTGCCAGCAGCCCAGGTCCGACGGTACAAGAGACCCAGTACTTC.

V is TRBV18 and J is TRBJ2-3, with 10 nucleotides matching TRBD1. Germline V CDR1 and CDR2: KGHSH, LQKENI. Trimming at V came to 3 bases and at J to 3 bases, leaving 3 bases not matched to a gene. The CDR3 runs to 15 residues. The CDR3 DNA sequence: TGTGCCAGCTCACCTCAGGGACAGGGGACAGATACGCAGTATTTT. This translates into CASSPQGQGTDTQYF. Based on the CDR3 plus reference TRBV18 and TRBJ2-3, the full variable domain is NAGVMQNPRHLVRRRGQEARLRCSPMKGHSHVYWYRQLPEEGLKFMVYLQKENIIDESGMPKERFSAEFPKEGPSILRIQQVVRGDSAAYFCASSPQGQGTDTQYFGPGTRLTVL.

In its sample, this clone was seen a few times. CDR3 protein: CASSYRTEAFF. The CDR3 DNA is TGTGCCAGCAGTTACAGGACTGAAGCTTTCTTT. The chain joins TRBV6-1 to TRBJ1-1; tentative D call: TRBD1 (5 bases). CDR3 size: 11 residues. With 5 bases removed from V and 5 bases from J, the gap between germline ends came to 6 bases. The germline gives CDR1 MNHNS, CDR2 SASEGT.

The chain employs TRBV11-3 and TRBJ2-3, with TRBD1 matching over 10 bases. Germline CDR1 is SGHNT and CDR2 is YENEEA. This CDR3 has 14 amino acids. J was trimmed by 4 bases and V by 4 bases; bases with no gene match: 2. CDR3 protein: CASSSGQGADTQYF. CDR3 sequence (DNA): TGTGCCAGCAGCTCCGGACAGGGGGCAGATACGCAGTATTTT. Drawing the rest from reference TRBV11-3 and TRBJ2-3, the complete variable domain is EAGVVQSPRYKIIEKKQPVAFWCNPISGHNTLYWYLQNLGQGPELLIRYENEEAVDDSQLPKDRFSAERLKGVDSTLKIQPAELGDSAVYLCASSSGQGADTQYFGPGTRLTVL.